The rows below give T cell receptor beta chains drawn from one sample of a study of vaccination and CD4 T cells after COVID-19. TCRdb itself ran the PCR reads through MiXCR, one entry per CDR3 protein. This sample has some 18,000 distinct CDR3 sequences, with 50% to 60% found just once. For these receptors, no antigen is known. Source: CD4+ T cells from blood, cultured in vitro, taken after SARS-CoV-2 vaccination. Every receptor here comes from a human donor who had recovered from COVID-19. Both conserved end residues are part of each CDR3. The D gene is left open where the match is weak. Size values are once, few and many counts, or a class for expanded clones, and some rows have none.

abundance	d_gene	v_gene	j_gene	CDR3nt	CDR3aa
NA	NA	TRBV6-1	TRBJ2-7	TGTGCCAGCAGTGCCTCACCTCTTGGAGGGCGGGAGCAGTACTTC	CASSASPLGGREQYF
NA	NA	TRBV7-2	TRBJ1-1	TGTGCCAGCAGCTTAGGACAACAGAACACTGAAGCTTTCTTT	CASSLGQQNTEAFF
NA	NA	TRBV12-3/TRBV12-4	TRBJ1-2	TGTGTCAGCAGCTTGGCGGGGGAAGACTATGGCTACACCTTC	CVSSLAGEDYGYTF
NA	NA	TRBV20-1	TRBJ2-3	TGCAGTGCTAGGTTGTCCACAGATACGCAGTATTTT	CSARLSTDTQYF
NA	TRBD1	TRBV28	TRBJ2-7	TGTGCCAGCTCGAGAAGGGACAGGGCGTGGGTCGAGCAGTACTTC	CASSRRDRAWVEQYF
NA	NA	TRBV19	TRBJ2-1	TGTGCCAGTAGTGCTTACAGGGATTTGGAGCAGTTCTTC	CASSAYRDLEQFF
NA	NA	TRBV7-8	TRBJ1-1	TGTGCCAGCAGCCTCCAGGGCGGCACTGAAGCTTTCTTT	CASSLQGGTEAFF
NA	NA	TRBV20-1	TRBJ1-1	TGCAGTGCTAGAGATACCCGGGCTACCCTGAACACTGAAGCTTTCTTT	CSARDTRATLNTEAFF
NA	NA	TRBV7-2	TRBJ1-2	TGTGCCAGCAGCTTCGGGACAATCTATGGCTACACCTTC	CASSFGTIYGYTF
NA	NA	TRBV7-2	TRBJ2-7	TGTGCCAGCAGCTTAGTCGCAGGGGAAGGTTACGAGCAGTACTTC	CASSLVAGEGYEQYF
NA	TRBD1	TRBV12-3/TRBV12-4	TRBJ1-2	TGTGCCAGCAGTTCGGGACAGCTTAACTATGGCTACACCTTC	CASSSGQLNYGYTF
NA	NA	TRBV7-2	TRBJ2-7	TGTGCCAGCAGCCGGGTGGGGCGGGGCGAGCAGTACTTC	CASSRVGRGEQYF
NA	TRBD1	TRBV25-1	TRBJ1-1	TGTGCCAGCAGTGAACCGGGACAGGCGAACACTGAAGCTTTCTTT	CASSEPGQANTEAFF
NA	NA	TRBV30	TRBJ1-1	TGTGCCTGGAGTGTAACAGGTCCCAGGGAAGCTTTCTTT	CAWSVTGPREAFF
NA	NA	TRBV24-1	TRBJ2-3	TGTGCCACCAGTGATCCCCCGTGGCCTACCACAGATACGCAGTATTTT	CATSDPPWPTTDTQYF
few	NA	TRBV6-2/TRBV6-3	TRBJ2-5	TGTGCCAGCAGTAACCTTAAGACCCAGTACTTC	CASSNLKTQYF
few	TRBD2	TRBV19	TRBJ2-3	TGTGCCAGTAGTATGAGACTAGCGGTGAGCACAGATACGCAGTATTTT	CASSMRLAVSTDTQYF
NA	NA	TRBV27	TRBJ1-3	TGTGCCAGCAGCTCAGGCTCTGGAAACACCATATATTTT	CASSSGSGNTIYF
NA	NA	TRBV20-1	TRBJ2-1	TGCAGTGCTAGAGGCCGGGATGGTGAGCAGTTCTTC	CSARGRDGEQFF
NA	TRBD1	TRBV25-1	TRBJ1-2	TGTGCCAGCAGGGAACAGGGGCCTCACTATGGCTACACCTTC	CASREQGPHYGYTF
NA	NA	TRBV11-2	TRBJ2-3	TGTGCCAGCAGCGCGCCGGGACGGGACGGCTTCGATACGCAGTATTTT	CASSAPGRDGFDTQYF
NA	NA	TRBV7-6	TRBJ1-1	TGTGCCAGCAGCCAAATCGTGGACACTGAAGCTTTCTTT	CASSQIVDTEAFF
once	TRBD1	TRBV7-3	TRBJ2-6	TGTGCCAGCGCCGGTCAGGGGGCCTCTGGGGCCAACGTCCTGACTTTC	CASAGQGASGANVLTF
NA	NA	TRBV6-2/TRBV6-3	TRBJ1-5	TGTGCCAGCAGTAAATTTGGGACGGATCAGCCCCAGCATTTT	CASSKFGTDQPQHF
few	NA	TRBV7-2	TRBJ1-5	TGTGCCAGCAGCCTGGGGACAATTCAGCCCCAGCATTTT	CASSLGTIQPQHF
NA	NA	TRBV28	TRBJ1-1	TGTGCCAGCAGTTTCGACAGGTTTAGAGGAGCTTTCTTT	CASSFDRFRGAFF
NA	TRBD1	TRBV4-1	TRBJ1-6	TGCGCCAGCAGCCAAGAAAGACAGGGTGATTCACCCCTCCACTTT	CASSQERQGDSPLHF
NA	TRBD1	TRBV9	TRBJ1-1	TGTGCCAGCAGCGTGGAACCGACAGGGGGATTAGCCACTGAAGCTTTCTTT	CASSVEPTGGLATEAFF